These T cell receptor beta chains were read from a single sample in a study of T cell responses to AZD1222 COVID-19 vaccine. The assay was immunoSEQ multiplex PCR, and TCRdb's table has in-frame clones only and misses some. The top ten hold 1.6% of the sample, which has some 170,000 clones, about 88% seen once. The sample in question was peripheral blood, obtained on day 0 of AZD1222 vaccination. The receptor set was obtained from an adult in good health. The CDR3 runs from the conserved cysteine through the conserved F or W. D genes are given only for firm matches. Clone size appears in some rows only: once, few, many, or a class for an expanded clone.

v_gene: TRBV4-3; abundance: .; j_gene: TRBJ1-6; d_gene: .; CDR3nt: TGCGCCAGCAGCCAAGGGGGGAGCTCCTATAATTCACCCCTCCACTTT; CDR3aa: CASSQGGSSYNSPLHF
v_gene: TRBV30; abundance: .; j_gene: TRBJ1-1; d_gene: .; CDR3nt: TGTGCCTGGTCTGGACCGAACACTGAAGCTTTCTTT; CDR3aa: CAWSGPNTEAFF
v_gene: TRBV27; abundance: .; j_gene: TRBJ1-1; d_gene: .; CDR3nt: TGTGCCAGCAGTTCTACCACCGTGGGGCGAATGAACACTGAAGCTTTCTTT; CDR3aa: CASSSTTVGRMNTEAFF
v_gene: TRBV27; abundance: .; j_gene: TRBJ2-1; d_gene: TRBD2; CDR3nt: TGTGCCAGCAGCGTCTGGGCGGGAGGTTATAATGAGCAGTTCTTC; CDR3aa: CASSVWAGGYNEQFF
v_gene: TRBV10-2; abundance: .; j_gene: TRBJ2-1; d_gene: TRBD2; CDR3nt: TGCGCCAGCAGTGAGACAGGACTAGCGGGGGGGAATGAGCAGTTCTTC; CDR3aa: CASSETGLAGGNEQFF
v_gene: TRBV5-6; abundance: .; j_gene: TRBJ2-3; d_gene: TRBD1; CDR3nt: TGTGCCAGCAGCGTTACAGGGGCTGGCACAGATACGCAGTATTTT; CDR3aa: CASSVTGAGTDTQYF
v_gene: TRBV7-9; abundance: .; j_gene: TRBJ1-6; d_gene: TRBD1; CDR3nt: TGTGCCAGCAGCCCCGCCGGGACAGGCTCCAATTCACCCCTCCACTTT; CDR3aa: CASSPAGTGSNSPLHF
v_gene: TRBV27; abundance: .; j_gene: TRBJ2-3; d_gene: TRBD2; CDR3nt: TGTGCCAGCAGTCGCCCGGGACTAGCGGGGGTCCCACGCACAGATACGCAGTATTTT; CDR3aa: CASSRPGLAGVPRTDTQYF
v_gene: TRBV19; abundance: .; j_gene: TRBJ1-6; d_gene: .; CDR3nt: TGTGCCAGTAGTAACTTTGGGAATTCACCCCTCCACTTT; CDR3aa: CASSNFGNSPLHF
v_gene: TRBV19; abundance: .; j_gene: TRBJ1-1; d_gene: .; CDR3nt: TGTGCCAGTAGCCGGGACAAGGGAAACACTGAAGCTTTCTTT; CDR3aa: CASSRDKGNTEAFF
v_gene: TRBV28; abundance: .; j_gene: TRBJ1-3; d_gene: .; CDR3nt: TGTGCCAGCAGTTTAAAAGGGCTCGGGGATGGAAACACCATATATTTT; CDR3aa: CASSLKGLGDGNTIYF
v_gene: TRBV7-9; abundance: .; j_gene: TRBJ2-1; d_gene: .; CDR3nt: TGTGCCAGCAGCTTAGTCGTAGACAATGAGCAGTTCTTC; CDR3aa: CASSLVVDNEQFF
v_gene: TRBV3-1/TRBV3-2; abundance: .; j_gene: TRBJ2-5; d_gene: .; CDR3nt: TGTGCCAGCAGACTAGAGGAGACCCAGTACTTC; CDR3aa: CASRLEETQYF
v_gene: TRBV27; abundance: .; j_gene: TRBJ2-5; d_gene: .; CDR3nt: TGTGCCAGCAGGCGGGGCGAAGAGACCCAGTACTTC; CDR3aa: CASRRGEETQYF
v_gene: TRBV28; abundance: .; j_gene: TRBJ1-5; d_gene: .; CDR3nt: TGTGCCAGCAGTTTAGGGGGGTACAATCAGCCCCAGCATTTT; CDR3aa: CASSLGGYNQPQHF
v_gene: TRBV19; abundance: .; j_gene: TRBJ1-5; d_gene: .; CDR3nt: TGTGCCAGTAGTGTCTTCGGAGGCAATCAGCCCCAGCATTTT; CDR3aa: CASSVFGGNQPQHF
v_gene: TRBV5-6; abundance: .; j_gene: TRBJ1-1; d_gene: .; CDR3nt: TGTGCCAGCAGCTTGGTGGGCCGGCAGACTGAAGCTTTCTTT; CDR3aa: CASSLVGRQTEAFF
v_gene: TRBV6-5; abundance: .; j_gene: TRBJ1-1; d_gene: .; CDR3nt: TGTGCCAGCAGTAACGCGGGGGTGATGAACACTGAAGCTTTCTTT; CDR3aa: CASSNAGVMNTEAFF
v_gene: TRBV7-7; abundance: once; j_gene: TRBJ1-3; d_gene: .; CDR3nt: TGTGCCAGCAGCCCCGGAGTGGGGGGCCTTGGAAACACCATATATTTT; CDR3aa: CASSPGVGGLGNTIYF
v_gene: TRBV5-5; abundance: few; j_gene: TRBJ1-4; d_gene: .; CDR3nt: TGTGCCAGCAGCTTGGGACCGGAGAGTGAAAAACTGTTTTTT; CDR3aa: CASSLGPESEKLFF
v_gene: TRBV7-6; abundance: .; j_gene: TRBJ1-1; d_gene: TRBD1; CDR3nt: TGTGCCAGCAGTTCCGGACAGGGGATAATGAACACTGAAGCTTTCTTT; CDR3aa: CASSSGQGIMNTEAFF
v_gene: TRBV28; abundance: .; j_gene: TRBJ2-3; d_gene: TRBD2; CDR3nt: TGTGCCACCCGAAGCGGGGGCACAGATACGCAGTATTTT; CDR3aa: CATRSGGTDTQYF
v_gene: TRBV2; abundance: .; j_gene: TRBJ1-4; d_gene: TRBD1; CDR3nt: TGTGCCAGCAGCGGGACAGGTCCAAGGAGTGAAAAACTGTTTTTT; CDR3aa: CASSGTGPRSEKLFF
v_gene: TRBV15; abundance: .; j_gene: TRBJ2-7; d_gene: .; CDR3nt: TGTGCCACCAGCAGAGAACCACTACGCGAGCAGTACTTC; CDR3aa: CATSREPLREQYF
v_gene: TRBV6-2/TRBV6-3; abundance: once; j_gene: TRBJ1-1; d_gene: .; CDR3nt: TGTGCCAGCAGTCGGCCGAACACTGAAGCTTTCTTT; CDR3aa: CASSRPNTEAFF
v_gene: TRBV28; abundance: .; j_gene: TRBJ2-7; d_gene: .; CDR3nt: TGTGCCAGCAGTTTCTCCAGGGGGGTCAACGAGCAGTACTTC; CDR3aa: CASSFSRGVNEQYF
v_gene: TRBV19; abundance: .; j_gene: TRBJ1-5; d_gene: .; CDR3nt: TGTGCCAGTAGTATAGTCGATCAGCCCCAGCATTTT; CDR3aa: CASSIVDQPQHF
v_gene: TRBV5-1; abundance: .; j_gene: TRBJ2-1; d_gene: TRBD2; CDR3nt: TGCGCCAGCAGCTCCTCTAGCGGGGGACACAATGAGCAGTTCTTC; CDR3aa: CASSSSSGGHNEQFF
v_gene: TRBV4-2; abundance: .; j_gene: TRBJ2-2; d_gene: .; CDR3nt: TGTGCCAGCAGCCAAGTTTGGGTCGATACCGGGGAGCTGTTTTTT; CDR3aa: CASSQVWVDTGELFF
v_gene: TRBV5-1; abundance: .; j_gene: TRBJ1-1; d_gene: .; CDR3nt: TGCGCCAGCAGCGCCTCCGGGTCTGGAACGACTGAAGCTTTCTTT; CDR3aa: CASSASGSGTTEAFF
v_gene: TRBV7-3; abundance: once; j_gene: TRBJ2-3; d_gene: TRBD2; CDR3nt: TGTGCCAGCAGCTCTCCGGGACTAGCGGATACGCAGTATTTT; CDR3aa: CASSSPGLADTQYF
v_gene: TRBV29-1; abundance: .; j_gene: TRBJ2-2; d_gene: TRBD2; CDR3nt: TGCAGCGTTCGGGGGGCTAGCGGGGCTAACACCGGGGAGCTGTTTTTT; CDR3aa: CSVRGASGANTGELFF
v_gene: TRBV5-1; abundance: .; j_gene: TRBJ2-3; d_gene: .; CDR3nt: TGCGCCAGCAGCTTGGTACAGAGCACAGATACGCAGTATTTT; CDR3aa: CASSLVQSTDTQYF
v_gene: TRBV2; abundance: .; j_gene: TRBJ2-1; d_gene: TRBD2; CDR3nt: TGTGCCAGCAGTGAAGCGGGACTAGCGGGGGCCGGAAGGGTCTTC; CDR3aa: CASSEAGLAGAGRVF
v_gene: TRBV6-5; abundance: .; j_gene: TRBJ1-5; d_gene: .; CDR3nt: TGTGCCAGCAGCAGGACCATCAATCAGCCCCAGCATTTT; CDR3aa: CASSRTINQPQHF
v_gene: TRBV6-4; abundance: .; j_gene: TRBJ2-2; d_gene: TRBD2; CDR3nt: TGTGCCAGCAGTGCCCGGGAGGCTACCGGGGAGCTGTTTTTT; CDR3aa: CASSAREATGELFF
v_gene: TRBV7-9; abundance: once; j_gene: TRBJ2-2; d_gene: TRBD2; CDR3nt: TGTGCCAGCAGCTCCCCGACTAGCGAGAACACCGGGGAGCTGTTTTTT; CDR3aa: CASSSPTSENTGELFF
v_gene: TRBV5-1; abundance: .; j_gene: TRBJ2-1; d_gene: .; CDR3nt: TGCGCCAGCAGCCTGACCGGGGGCTCCTACAATGAGCAGTTCTTC; CDR3aa: CASSLTGGSYNEQFF
v_gene: TRBV6-5; abundance: .; j_gene: TRBJ1-3; d_gene: .; CDR3nt: TGTGCCAGCAGTTACGGGGGCAGGGGAAACACCATATATTTT; CDR3aa: CASSYGGRGNTIYF
v_gene: TRBV7-6; abundance: .; j_gene: TRBJ1-4; d_gene: .; CDR3nt: TGTGCCAGCAGCTTGTACAGGGAGGGAATTGAAAAACTGTTTTTT; CDR3aa: CASSLYREGIEKLFF
v_gene: TRBV28; abundance: once; j_gene: TRBJ1-1; d_gene: .; CDR3nt: TGTGCCAGCCTGCGGTGGACCACTGAAGCTTTCTTT; CDR3aa: CASLRWTTEAFF
v_gene: TRBV7-7; abundance: .; j_gene: TRBJ1-5; d_gene: TRBD1; CDR3nt: TGTGCCAGCAGCCGATTGACAGGGAGTGAGAGACCCCAGCATTTT; CDR3aa: CASSRLTGSERPQHF
v_gene: TRBV10-3; abundance: once; j_gene: TRBJ2-2; d_gene: .; CDR3nt: TGTGCCATCAGTTCTGTCGGGGGAGGCGGCACCGGGGAGCTGTTTTTT; CDR3aa: CAISSVGGGGTGELFF
v_gene: TRBV7-3; abundance: .; j_gene: TRBJ2-1; d_gene: TRBD2; CDR3nt: TGTGCCAGCAGCCGCGCCCCGCCGGGACTAGCGGACAATGAGCAGTTCTTC; CDR3aa: CASSRAPPGLADNEQFF
v_gene: TRBV7-2; abundance: .; j_gene: TRBJ1-4; d_gene: TRBD1; CDR3nt: TGTGCCAGCAGCCAACAGGGGGCTAATGAAAAACTGTTTTTT; CDR3aa: CASSQQGANEKLFF
v_gene: TRBV7-2; abundance: once; j_gene: TRBJ2-3; d_gene: .; CDR3nt: TGTGCCAGCAGCCTGCGGTCCTCCAGCACAGATACGCAGTATTTT; CDR3aa: CASSLRSSSTDTQYF